The rows below give T cell receptor beta chains drawn from one sample of a study of graft-versus-host responses after intestinal transplantation. TCRdb keeps only in-frame clones here, not all; method: immunoSEQ multiplex PCR. The repertoire holds about 10,000 clones, 35% to 40% seen once, with about 13% in the top ten. Source: alloreactive CD8+ T cells from a mixed lymphocyte reaction culture, taken before intestinal transplant. The source is a human patient who received an intestinal transplant. The CDR3 runs from the conserved cysteine through the conserved F or W. D genes are given only for firm matches. The listing skips clone size in some rows; elsewhere it reads once, few, many or a size class.

j_call clone_size d_call v_call cdr3_nt cdr3_aa
TRBJ1-1 medium-sized TRBD1 TRBV9 TGTGCCAGCAGCGCCACAGGGGGCCCTGAAGCTTTCTTT CASSATGGPEAFF
TRBJ2-1 . TRBD2 TRBV5-4 TGTGCCAGCAGCTTGGGGGGGGGACTAGCGGGAGTCAATCCCTACAATGAGCAGTTCTTC CASSLGGGLAGVNPYNEQFF
TRBJ1-4 . . TRBV4-1 TGCGCCAGCAGCTTTGGGACAACAACTAATGAAAAACTGTTTTTT CASSFGTTTNEKLFF
TRBJ2-7 few . TRBV2 TGTTCCAAGCAGGCGACGGCATACGATTTCTACGAGCAGTACTTC CSKQATAYDFYEQYF
TRBJ2-7 few TRBD2 TRBV5-6 TGTGCCAGCAGCTTTATTAGCGGGAGTGGGGAAAGGGAGCAGTACTTC CASSFISGSGEREQYF
TRBJ2-3 . TRBD2 TRBV28 TGTGCCAGCGGGACTAGCGGGGGGGTCGCTAGCACAGATACGCAGTATTTT CASGTSGGVASTDTQYF
TRBJ2-2 . TRBD1 TRBV7-8 TGTGCCAGCAGCCTGCCCGGGACAGGCAACACCGGGGAGCTGTTTTTT CASSLPGTGNTGELFF
TRBJ2-3 . TRBD2 TRBV7-7 TGTGCTAGTTCGTCGGGGGGTACAGATACGCAGTATTTT CASSSGGTDTQYF
TRBJ2-7 few TRBD2 TRBV25-1 TGTGCCAGCAGTAAACCGACTAGCGGGTTCTACGAGCAGTACTTC CASSKPTSGFYEQYF
TRBJ2-2 few TRBD2 TRBV13 TGTGCCAGCAGCCCCCCCGCTGGGGTTAGGGTAGCGGGGATACCGAACACCGGGGAGCTGTTTTTT CASSPPAGVRVAGIPNTGELFF
TRBJ2-5 few . TRBV6-1 TGTGCCAGCACAATCGGGACTCGCCAAGAGACCCAGTACTTC CASTIGTRQETQYF
TRBJ2-3 few TRBD2 TRBV29-1 TGCAGCGTTGACGGGGGGAGGACAGATACGCAGTATTTT CSVDGGRTDTQYF
TRBJ2-1 few TRBD2 TRBV5-1 TGCGCCAGCAGACGAGCGGGGGGGCTACTGTCCTACAATGAGCAGTTCTTC CASRRAGGLLSYNEQFF
TRBJ2-7 few . TRBV2 TGTGCCAGCAGTCTGACTAGCTCCTACGAGCAGTACTTC CASSLTSSYEQYF
TRBJ1-4 . . TRBV25-1 TGTGCCAGCAGTGAGAGGGGAGGCCAGAATGAAAAACTGTTTTTT CASSERGGQNEKLFF
TRBJ1-2 few TRBD1 TRBV6-5 TGTGCCAGCAGCCGCTACCGGGACAGGGCCCCCGGCTACACCTTC CASSRYRDRAPGYTF
TRBJ2-7 few . TRBV30 TGTGCCTGGAGTCCTTCCGCGGGGAGCGAGCAGTACTTC CAWSPSAGSEQYF
TRBJ2-4 . . TRBV13 TGTGCCAGCAGCTCACAGACCGAGGGCATTCAGTACTTC CASSSQTEGIQYF
TRBJ1-1 . . TRBV11-2 TGTGCCAGCACCCTAACAGGGACTGAAGCTTTCTTT CASTLTGTEAFF
TRBJ1-2 few . TRBV5-1 TGCGCCAGCAGCTTACGGGGGGCGCGGGACTATGGCTACACCTTC CASSLRGARDYGYTF
TRBJ2-5 . TRBD2 TRBV6-5 TGTGCCAGTACAACTAGCGGGGGGGCGTGGGAGACCCAGTACTTC CASTTSGGAWETQYF
TRBJ2-7 few TRBD2 TRBV6-1 TGTGCCAGCAGTCCTCCTACTAGCGGGAGGGGTGAGCAGTACTTC CASSPPTSGRGEQYF
TRBJ2-7 . TRBD1 TRBV5-1 TGCGCCAGCAGCACACAGACAGGGGGTAACGAGCAGTACTTC CASSTQTGGNEQYF
TRBJ1-2 . . TRBV5-1 TGCGCCAGCAGCTTGGTTCACTTCTATGGCTACACCTTC CASSLVHFYGYTF
TRBJ2-1 . TRBD2 TRBV27 TGTGCCAGCAGTCCGGGGACTAGCGGGAGGGAGCAGTTCTTC CASSPGTSGREQFF
TRBJ2-1 few . TRBV13 TGTGCCAGCAGCTTAGGCCGGGTCGAGCAGTTCTTC CASSLGRVEQFF
TRBJ2-3 few . TRBV15 TGTGCCACCAGCGGGGACATCGGCACAGATACGCAGTATTTT CATSGDIGTDTQYF
TRBJ2-1 few TRBD2 TRBV7-9 TGTGCCAGCAGCTTAGAGGTCTCGTGGGGGACTAGCGGGATCGATGAGCAGTTCTTC CASSLEVSWGTSGIDEQFF
TRBJ1-6 medium-sized . TRBV30 TGTGCCTGGAGTCCCCAGGGCGGTTCACCCCTCCACTTT CAWSPQGGSPLHF
TRBJ1-1 . TRBD1 TRBV5-1 TGCGCCAGCGGATGGGAGACAGGGGGCCCGGACACTGAAGCTTTCTTT CASGWETGGPDTEAFF
TRBJ1-1 few TRBD1 TRBV9 TGTGCCAGCACACGGACAGGGAGAGGGGACACTGAAGCTTTCTTT CASTRTGRGDTEAFF
TRBJ2-1 few TRBD2 TRBV15 TGTGCCACCAGCAGAGAAGAACCTTTGGGGGGGGGTTACAATGAGCAGTTCTTC CATSREEPLGGGYNEQFF
TRBJ1-3 . TRBD1 TRBV28 TGTGCCAGCAGCACAGGGGGCGGCATCCTCTCTGGAAACACCATATATTTT CASSTGGGILSGNTIYF
TRBJ1-1 few . TRBV30 TGTGCCTGGGGCCGAAACACTGAAGCTTTCTTT CAWGRNTEAFF
TRBJ2-1 few TRBD2 TRBV5-5 TGTGCCAGCAGCCGTGGGGGGGTAAATGAGCAGTTCTTC CASSRGGVNEQFF
TRBJ1-2 . . TRBV5-1 TGCGCCAGCAGCTTGGGCAGGCCCATGAGCTACACCTTC CASSLGRPMSYTF
TRBJ2-5 . . TRBV6-6 TGTGCCAGCAGTTACGTGCGAACTAGCCGGGAGACCCAGTACTTC CASSYVRTSRETQYF
TRBJ1-2 . . TRBV7-9 TGTGCCAGCAGCTTAGCGCGGGGGGGGTATGGCTACACCTTC CASSLARGGYGYTF
TRBJ1-4 . TRBD1 TRBV18 TGTGCCAGCTCACCATGGCGGACAGGGAGGAAGGAAAAACTGTTTTTT CASSPWRTGRKEKLFF
TRBJ1-5 . . TRBV7-2 TGTGCCAGCAGCTTTCCGGGACTCAATCAGCCCCAGCATTTT CASSFPGLNQPQHF
TRBJ2-7 few TRBD1 TRBV6-6 TGTGCCAGCAGTTACGGGGGACAGGGAGGCGAGCAGTACTTC CASSYGGQGGEQYF
TRBJ2-7 . . TRBV27 TGTGCCAGCAGTTCGGGAGTCACCTACGAGCAGTACTTC CASSSGVTYEQYF
TRBJ2-2 . . TRBV7-9 TGTGCCAGCAGCTTAAGACAGGTTATCACCGGGGAGCTGTTTTTT CASSLRQVITGELFF
TRBJ2-7 . . TRBV7-3 TGTGCCAGCAGCTTAGGACCGGGGGCCTACGAGCAGTACTTC CASSLGPGAYEQYF
TRBJ2-2 . . TRBV5-8 TGTGCCAGCAGCTTTCTGGTGGCCCGATCTTATGAGAACACCGGGGAGCTGTTTTTT CASSFLVARSYENTGELFF
TRBJ2-5 . . TRBV11-2 TGTGCCAGCAGCTTAGCGTTCCCAACTTTGGAGACCCAGTACTTC CASSLAFPTLETQYF
TRBJ2-7 . . TRBV14 TGTGCCAGCAGCCCGCGGGCGCGCGAGAAGCAGTACTTC CASSPRAREKQYF
TRBJ1-1 medium-sized . TRBV30 TGTGCCTGGAGCTGGCCGAACACTGAAGCTTTCTTT CAWSWPNTEAFF